This TCR beta chain comes out of a study of blood T cell repertoires in COVID-19. The overall study: The samples span acute and convalescent COVID-19 from the United States, Italy and Spain. Sources were T cells, B-cell-depleted T cells, or PBMCs; the material itself was cDNA or gDNA.

Authors' analysis steps: Amplification of reference gene primers was used by the study to estimate nucleated cell counts. This table comes from immunoSEQ multiplex PCR, and its TCRdb copy is limited to in-frame clones, with some not included. Clone size and V and J calls were adopted from that table, with D and trimming inferred from the DNA. The table includes more than 200,000 clones, more than 65% detected once. Sequences were obtained from peripheral blood. The clonotype originates from a woman aged 40 to 50 with active or convalescent COVID-19.

The DNA of the CDR3 is TGTGCCAGCAGTTTACAGGGTGGCTATCAGCCCCAGCATTTT. Translating gives CASSLQGGYQPQHF. This chain joins TRBV28 and TRBJ1-5; TRBD1 might be the D (5 bases). CDR3 length equals 14 residues. V was clipped by 2 bases and J by 5 bases, with 10 bases between them. Germline V gene sequence: CDR1 MDHEN, CDR2 SYDVKM.